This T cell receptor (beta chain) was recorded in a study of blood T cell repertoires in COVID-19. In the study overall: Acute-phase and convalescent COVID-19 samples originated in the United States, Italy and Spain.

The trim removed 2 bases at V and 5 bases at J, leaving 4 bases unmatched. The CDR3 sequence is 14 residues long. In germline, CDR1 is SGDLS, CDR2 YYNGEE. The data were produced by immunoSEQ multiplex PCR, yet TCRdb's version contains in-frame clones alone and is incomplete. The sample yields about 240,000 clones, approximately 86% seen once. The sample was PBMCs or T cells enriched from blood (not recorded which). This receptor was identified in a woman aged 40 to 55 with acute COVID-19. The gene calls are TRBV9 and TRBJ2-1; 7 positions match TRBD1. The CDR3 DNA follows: TGTGCCAGCAGCGTGGAGACAGGGAACAATGAGCAGTTCTTC. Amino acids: CASSVETGNNEQFF.